This T cell receptor beta chain comes out of a study of T cell repertoires in cytomegalovirus infection. Across the whole study: Public TCR beta signatures indicated both CMV infection and matching HLA type.

Study observations and caveats: Cumulated frequencies of public TCR beta families served to identify carriers of CMV plus the relevant HLA.

One entry per CDR3 protein, called by TCRdb with MiXCR from the reads. Of about 57,000 distinct CDR3 sequences in the sample, 20% were seen once. Per the germline V gene, CDR1 is MGHRA and CDR2 is YSYEKL. CDR3 length: 16 residues. V dropped 2 bases and J dropped 6 bases, with 17 bases sitting between them. In its sample, this clonotype was seen a few times. Its specificity is unknown. This clonotype was sampled from a human donor in good health (CMV status not recorded). Some clones in this sample may be carry-over from other donors' samples. This chain uses TRBV4-1 with TRBJ2-1; TRBD1 or TRBD2 may be the D gene (5 bases each). The sequenced sample was CD8+ T cells from cultured PBMCs, obtained from culture after CMV antigen stimulation. CDR3 protein: CASSQMTIQRGNEQFF. As DNA, the CDR3 is TGCGCCAGCAGCCAAATGACTATCCAAAGGGGCAATGAGCAGTTCTTC.